The 21 T cell receptor beta chains in this list originate from one sample, sequenced in a study of T cell changes during pregnancy in multiple sclerosis. Clones were read by immunoSEQ multiplex PCR, and TCRdb kept only the in-frame ones, dropping some. The sample contains fewer than 80,000 clones, more than 85% of which appear only once. The source material was CD4+ T cells from peripheral blood mononuclear cells, sampled in the third trimester of pregnancy. These receptors all come from a female donor in good health, enrolled as a control in a pregnancy study.

The table lists this clone with a few counts. The chain uses TRBV19 and TRBJ1-6; the D is unclear. The CDR3 consists of 14 residues. Trimming cost V 7 bases and J 3 bases, with 10 bases left between them. Looked up from germline, CDR1 is LNHDA and CDR2 is SQIVND (reference sequence). This CDR3 is CASKGGIYNSPLHF. The CDR3 DNA follows: TGTGCCAGTAAGGGAGGAATCTATAATTCACCCCTCCACTTT.

This chain links TRBV7-9 with TRBJ2-5; D perhaps matches TRBD2 (5 bases). Deletions cut 1 base from V and 2 bases from J, with 8 bases between. There are 14 residues in the CDR3. The germline V gene has CDR1 SEHNR and CDR2 FQNEAQ (reference sequence). The CDR3 sequence is CASSLVVAQETQYF. For the CDR3, the DNA is TGTGCCAGCAGCTTAGTCGTAGCGCAAGAGACCCAGTACTTC.

The rearrangement uses TRBV6-6 and TRBJ1-1; TRBD1 matches at 7 bases. The CDR3 is 15 amino acids. Unmatched junction bases numbered 11, after V lost 5 bases and J lost 5 bases. The germline V gene has CDR1 MNHNY and CDR2 SVGAGI (reference sequence). The chain's CDR3 is CASSGRTGRETEAFF. CDR3 coding DNA: TGTGCCAGCAGTGGGAGGACAGGCCGGGAGACTGAAGCTTTCTTT.

The sample holds a few counts of this clone. The V and J genes are TRBV19 and TRBJ1-5; 9 nucleotides agree with TRBD1. The V gene end was trimmed by 6 bases and the J gene end by 5 bases; junction bases not matched to a gene: 5. The CDR3 extends over 14 amino acids. The germline gives CDR1 LNHDA, CDR2 SQIVND (reference sequence). CDR3 residues: CASSQGQGYQPQHF. The DNA for the CDR3 is TGTGCCAGTAGCCAGGGACAGGGCTATCAGCCCCAGCATTTT.

The chain recombines TRBV19 with TRBJ2-5, with D possibly matching TRBD1 (5 bases). Looked up from germline, CDR1 is LNHDA and CDR2 is SQIVND (reference sequence). V lost 7 bases to trimming and J lost 4 bases, with 13 bases between them. The CDR3 sequence is 13 residues long. The CDR3, as DNA: TGTGCCAGTAAGGGAACAGGTTCAGAGACCCAGTACTTC. Translating gives CASKGTGSETQYF. The full variable domain, rest sourced from reference TRBV19 and TRBJ2-5, is DGGITQSPKYLFRKEGQNVTLSCEQNLNHDAMYWYRQDPGQGLRLIYYSQIVNDFQKGDIAEGYSVSREKKESFPLTVTSAQKNPTAFYLCASKGTGSETQYFGPGTRLLVL.

This chain uses TRBV7-9 with TRBJ1-5, with 9 bases that match TRBD1. Germline-derived CDR1 and CDR2 are SEHNR and FQNEAQ (reference sequence). The CDR3 sequence is 16 residues long. J was trimmed by 0 bases and V by 5 bases; bases with no gene match: 5. The CDR3 loop reads CASSPWDRDSNQPQHF. Here the CDR3 DNA reads TGTGCCAGCAGCCCGTGGGACAGGGATAGCAATCAGCCCCAGCATTTT.

The chain is built from TRBV5-1 and TRBJ2-1; D might be TRBD1 (6 bases). The CDR3 has 15 amino acids. CDR1 and CDR2 (germline): SGHRS, YFSETQ. The ends were cut back, 4 bases at V and 2 bases at J, with 13 bases in the middle. The CDR3 nucleotides read TGCGCCAGCAGCCCTGGAGGACAGACCTACAATGAGCAGTTCTTC. Translated: CASSPGGQTYNEQFF.

The genes are TRBV2 and TRBJ2-7; D uncertain. CDR1 and CDR2 from the germline V gene are SNHLY and FYNNEI. The CDR3 has 15 amino acids. V dropped 2 bases and J dropped 0 bases, with 11 bases sitting between them. The CDR3 DNA follows: TGTGCCAGCAGTGAATGGGCACAACACTCCTACGAGCAGTACTTC. This codes for CASSEWAQHSYEQYF.

This chain uses TRBV7-2 with TRBJ1-2; a possible D gene is TRBD1 (5 bases). V lost 4 bases to trimming and J lost 4 bases, with 10 bases between them. CDR1 SGHTA and CDR2 FQGNSA come from the germline V gene. The CDR3 sequence is 13 residues long. The CDR3 spells CASSSGISYGYTF. The CDR3 DNA follows: TGTGCCAGCAGCTCAGGGATTTCCTATGGCTACACCTTC.

For the CDR3, the DNA is TGTGCCAGCAGCTTGATTGGCGGCGAGGACTACGAGCAGTACTTC. It encodes CASSLIGGEDYEQYF. The chain is built from TRBV7-3 and TRBJ2-7; D gene uncertain. The germline V gene encodes CDR1 SGHTA and CDR2 FQGTGA. CDR3 length: 15 amino acids. Trimming removed 3 bases from V and 3 bases from J, with 15 bases in between.

The chain recombines TRBV6-4 with TRBJ2-1; D is possibly TRBD1 (5 bases). The V end lost 7 bases, the J end lost 7 bases, and 8 bases lay between the germline ends. This CDR3 contains 11 residues. The V gene's germline CDR1 is MRHNA and CDR2 SNTAGT. The CDR3 loop reads CASKQGNEQFF. For the CDR3, the DNA is TGTGCCAGCAAGCAGGGTAATGAGCAGTTCTTC.

This sequence joins TRBV19 and TRBJ2-3; 7 bases align to TRBD1. Per the germline V gene, CDR1 is LNHDA and CDR2 is SQIVND (reference sequence). J lost 2 bases, V lost 1 base, and 3 bases had no gene match. This CDR3 is built from 15 residues. The CDR3 is CASSIAGQFTDTQYF. CDR3 DNA sequence: TGTGCCAGTAGTATAGCGGGACAGTTCACAGATACGCAGTATTTT.

The chain couples TRBV5-1 to TRBJ2-5; 10 positions match TRBD2. Germline CDR1 reads SGHRS; CDR2 reads YFSETQ. The V gene end was trimmed by 0 bases and the J gene end by 0 bases; junction bases not matched to a gene: 5. There are 17 residues in the CDR3. The CDR3 bases are TGCGCCAGCAGCTTGGAGTCTAGCGGGGGATACCAAGAGACCCAGTACTTC. Amino acid sequence: CASSLESSGGYQETQYF. Full variable domain (missing parts from reference TRBV5-1 and TRBJ2-5): KAGVTQTPRYLIKTRGQQVTLSCSPISGHRSVSWYQQTPGQGLQFLFEYFSETQRNKGNFPGRFSGRQFSNSRSEMNVSTLELGDSALYLCASSLESSGGYQETQYFGPGTRLLVL.

The genes are TRBV6-6 and TRBJ2-7; 7 nucleotides agree with TRBD1. This CDR3 contains 12 residues. CDR1 is MNHNY and CDR2 is SVGAGI in the germline V gene (reference sequence). The junction had 5 bases not matched to a gene; V was cut back by 6 bases and J by 6 bases. The DNA for the CDR3 is TGTGCCAGCAGGATACAGGGGCGCGAGCAGTACTTC. As protein: CASRIQGREQYF.

The rearrangement joins TRBV5-4 to TRBJ2-1, with D possibly TRBD2 on 5 matching bases. The V end lost 6 bases, the J end lost 8 bases, and 15 bases lay between the germline ends. The CDR3 runs to 13 residues. CDR1 SGHNT and CDR2 YYREEE come from the germline V gene (reference sequence). CDR3 protein: CASTPPGLHEQFF. In nucleotides, the CDR3 is TGTGCCAGCACCCCCCCGGGGTTGCATGAGCAGTTCTTC.

The DNA for the CDR3 is TGTGCCAGCAGTTTACTAGCGGGGGGCCAATACGAGCAGTACTTC. Its protein product is CASSLLAGGQYEQYF. The rearrangement uses TRBV6-5 and TRBJ2-7; TRBD2 matches 12 bases. With 4 bases clipped from V and 4 bases from J, the junction kept 5 bases outside the gene matches. Per the germline V gene, CDR1 is MNHEY and CDR2 is SVGAGI. The CDR3 length is 15 residues.

The rearrangement uses TRBV27 and TRBJ2-1; 7 bases are shared with TRBD1. With V trimmed by 5 bases and J by 5 bases, 6 bases remained unmatched. CDR1 and CDR2 from the germline V gene are MNHEY and SMNVEV (reference sequence). This CDR3 region has 14 residues. The CDR3 bases are TGTGCCAGCAGTCCCGGGACAGCCAACAATGAGCAGTTCTTC. It encodes CASSPGTANNEQFF.

The V call is TRBV18, the J call TRBJ2-1; 9 nucleotides match TRBD2. Germline CDR1 KGHSH, CDR2 LQKENI. V dropped 0 bases and J dropped 4; count of bases not matched to a gene: 7. This CDR3 is 17 amino acids long. CDR3: CASSPPVWTSDYNEQFF. For the CDR3, the DNA is TGTGCCAGCTCACCACCGGTATGGACTAGCGATTACAATGAGCAGTTCTTC.

This clone was seen a single time. The chain is built from TRBV19 and TRBJ1-4, with D maybe TRBD1 (5 bases). Germline V gives CDR1 LNHDA, CDR2 SQIVND (reference sequence). Deletions cut 7 bases from V and 8 bases from J, with 26 bases between. The CDR3 is 17 residues long. CDR3 DNA: TGTGCCAGTACCGTGGGGCAGGGTCGCGCCGCAAGCGAAAAACTGTTTTTT. Translation: CASTVGQGRAASEKLFF.

This clone was observed a single time. The chain couples TRBV9 to TRBJ2-1; 7 bases line up with TRBD2. The germline CDR1 and CDR2 sequences are SGDLS and YYNGEE. The CDR3 length is 19 residues. V was clipped by 3 bases and J by 3 bases; unmatched bases: 18. CDR3 coding DNA: TGTGCCAGCAGCGCACTCGAAGTGAGTCCTACTAGCGACTACAATGAGCAGTTCTTC. This gives the protein CASSALEVSPTSDYNEQFF.

The genes are TRBV5-1 and TRBJ1-4; D is perhaps TRBD1 (5 bases). CDR3 length equals 15 residues. CDR1 and CDR2 (germline): SGHRS, YFSETQ. V was cut by 0 bases and J by 2 bases, with 8 bases left in between. CDR3 region: CASSLESGTNEKLFF. The CDR3 nucleotides are TGCGCCAGCAGCTTGGAGTCAGGGACTAATGAAAAACTGTTTTTT.